This TCR beta chain comes out of a study of CD8+ T cells in alopecia areata. Study-wide results and limits: Among the cells sequenced in scalp samples are also the resident alphabeta T cells of normal skin. Relative to mice, TCR sharing across patients was less clear, a difference possibly HLA-related. Lesional scalp exceeded normal scalp in clonality, especially in alopecia totalis/universalis.

Isolation of CD4+ and CD8+ T cells from PBMCs was achieved by sorting. As to this clone: Its antigen is unidentified.

Isolated RNA was reverse transcribed into cDNA used as the sequencing template. Assay used: immunoSEQ multiplex PCR; TCRdb lists only in-frame clones, some missing. In the table there are some 150,000 clones, roughly 60% of which are singletons. This CDR3 is built from 13 residues. CDR1 and CDR2 (germline): MGHDK, SYGVNS. V was clipped by 7 bases and J by 3 bases, with 10 bases between them. V and J are TRBV25-1 and TRBJ2-1; TRBD2 is a possible D gene (6 bases). Sequenced sample: CD8+ T cells sorted from blood. The receptor was isolated from a human donor in good health. CDR3 in amino acids: CASTSAIYNEQFF. In DNA, the CDR3 is TGTGCCAGCACTAGCGCAATCTACAATGAGCAGTTCTTC.